This paragraph covers one T cell receptor (beta chain) sequence. Its matching antigen is unknown. The V end lost 1 base, the J end lost 4 bases, and 10 bases lay between the germline ends. The CDR3 is 14 amino acids. The data originate from a study of T cell repertoires in cytomegalovirus infection. On the study more broadly: The study used recently identified HLA-C-restricted and well-studied HLA-B-restricted CMV epitopes. Both a matching HLA type and CMV infection were indicated by public TCR beta signatures. Study-level findings and limits: Of the TCR beta families, the public ones yielded a cumulative frequency that identified carriers of CMV plus the relevant HLA. CMV-specific HLA-C-restricted TCR beta clonotypes dominated the ex vivo response.

MiXCR, applied by TCRdb to the reads, yields one record per CDR3 protein. The profile shows 700,000 to 900,000 distinct CDR3 sequences, approximately 32% of them singletons. This chain joins TRBV12-3 or TRBV12-4 and TRBJ1-1, with a weak D call TRBD1 (5 bases). The sample was cultured CD8+ T cells from PBMCs, taken from culture after CMV antigen stimulation. This sequence originates from a human donor in good health (CMV status not recorded). Some clones in this sample may be carry-over from other donors' samples. This CDR3 is CASSLGGQSTEAFF. CDR3 bases: TGTGCCAGCAGTTTAGGAGGACAAAGCACTGAAGCTTTCTTT.